These 16 T cell receptor beta chains originate from one sample sequenced in a study of blood T cell repertoires in COVID-19. The data were produced by immunoSEQ multiplex PCR, yet TCRdb's version contains in-frame clones alone and is incomplete. The sample has hundreds of thousands of clones, 80% to 90% seen once. The sequencing input was PBMCs or T cells enriched from blood (not recorded which). The receptor source for this set is a woman between 45 and 60 years old with acute COVID-19.

The rearrangement uses TRBV19 and TRBJ2-3; no firm D call. Trimming took off 3 bases at V and 0 bases at J, with 13 bases between the two ends. The CDR3 is 16 amino acids. The V gene's germline CDR1 is LNHDA and CDR2 SQIVND (reference sequence). CDR3 protein: CASSIKLLTSTDTQYF. The CDR3 DNA sequence: TGTGCCAGTAGTATCAAACTACTAACTAGCACAGATACGCAGTATTTT.

This clone appeared a single time. The V call is TRBV6-5, the J call TRBJ2-1, with 11 bases fitting TRBD1. This CDR3 has 16 residues. Germline assignment: CDR1 MNHEY and CDR2 SVGAGI. V lost 2 bases, J lost 6 bases, and 6 bases stayed unmatched. This chain's CDR3 is CASSYGTGGSFNEQFF. The CDR3 DNA reads TGTGCCAGCAGTTACGGGACAGGGGGAAGTTTCAATGAGCAGTTCTTC.

The chain links TRBV5-4 to TRBJ2-7; 8 bases fit TRBD2. This CDR3 is 14 amino acids long. V shed 2 bases, J shed 0 bases, and the junction held 1 base outside the gene matches. CDR1 SGHNT and CDR2 YYREEE come from the germline V gene (reference sequence). The CDR3 sequence: CASSLSGGSYEQYF. The CDR3 DNA follows: TGTGCCAGCAGCTTAAGCGGGGGCTCCTACGAGCAGTACTTC.

This chain links TRBV3-1 (or the pseudogene TRBV3-2) with TRBJ2-3; 9 nucleotides agree with TRBD2. The V and J ends lost 4 bases and 1 base, in that order; junction bases with no gene match: 9. The CDR3 runs 17 residues. Germline V gene data show CDR1 as LGHDT and CDR2 as YNNKEL (reference sequence). The CDR3 sequence: CASSPIRAGGGTDTQYF. For the CDR3, the DNA is TGTGCCAGCAGCCCAATACGGGCGGGAGGGGGCACAGATACGCAGTATTTT.

V and J are TRBV11-3 and TRBJ1-1, with D possibly TRBD1 on 5 matching bases. Germline-derived CDR1 and CDR2 are SGHNT and YENEEA. The CDR3 sequence is 16 residues long. The V end lost 11 bases, the J end lost 1 base, and 23 bases lay between the germline ends. CDR3 DNA sequence: TGTGCCGCCAACCCCGGAGGAGGGCAGGGGAACACTGAAGCTTTCTTT. Amino acid sequence: CAANPGGGQGNTEAFF.

This chain connects TRBV2 to TRBJ2-5; D possibly corresponds to TRBD1 (5 bases). From germline, CDR1 is SNHLY and CDR2 FYNNEI. CDR3 length: 13 residues. V lost 9 bases and J 1 base, leaving 12 bases between the germline ends. This chain's CDR3 is CASSRTFQETQYF. In DNA form, the CDR3 reads TGTGCCAGTTCAAGGACATTCCAAGAGACCCAGTACTTC.

The chain has TRBV6-5 and TRBJ2-7, with 9 bases that match TRBD1. Looked up from germline, CDR1 is MNHEY and CDR2 is SVGAGI. V shed 5 bases, J shed 5 bases, and the junction held 10 bases outside the gene matches. CDR3 size: 15 residues. CDR3 in DNA: TGTGCCAGCAGTAGGCGGGACAGGGTCTTCCACGAGCAGTACTTC. Its protein product is CASSRRDRVFHEQYF.

The J gene is TRBJ2-3, the V gene TRBV11-3; 8 bases fit TRBD1. CDR1 SGHNT and CDR2 YENEEA come from the germline V gene. The trim removed 4 bases at V and 4 bases at J, leaving 10 bases unmatched. The CDR3 runs 16 residues. CDR3 coding DNA: TGTGCCAGCAGCTGGGGGCAGGACAGGGTCCCAGATACGCAGTATTTT. It specifies CASSWGQDRVPDTQYF.

This clone was picked up a small number of times. The chain joins TRBV2 to TRBJ2-7, with D unclear. The V gene lost 5 bases and the J gene lost 0 bases, with 11 bases spanning the gap. Germline assignment: CDR1 SNHLY and CDR2 FYNNEI. The CDR3 is 14 amino acids. The CDR3: CASSPVTFSYEQYF. DNA of the CDR3: TGTGCCAGCAGTCCGGTCACTTTCTCCTACGAGCAGTACTTC.

V is TRBV6-5 and J is TRBJ2-1, with 9 bases fitting TRBD2. There are 15 residues in the CDR3. Germline V gives CDR1 MNHEY, CDR2 SVGAGI. V trimming: 5 bases; J trimming: 4 bases; junction bases outside the gene matches: 6. The CDR3 region is CASSRQGLAYNEQFF. CDR3 DNA: TGTGCCAGCAGTCGCCAGGGACTAGCTTACAATGAGCAGTTCTTC.

The chain links TRBV7-3 to TRBJ1-3; D remains ambiguous. With 2 bases removed from V and 0 bases from J, the gap between germline ends came to 8 bases. Germline V gives CDR1 SGHTA, CDR2 FQGTGA. The CDR3 runs 15 residues. CDR3 nucleotides: TGTGCCAGCAGCTTAGGGCCAGGCTCTGGAAACACCATATATTTT. It codes for CASSLGPGSGNTIYF.

The chain uses TRBV5-4 and TRBJ2-3; 12 bases are shared with TRBD2. This CDR3 is built from 15 residues. Germline values: CDR1 SGHNT, CDR2 YYREEE (reference sequence). Losses at the gene ends were 4 bases for V and 6 bases for J; bases not matched to a gene: 6. CDR3 region: CASSVGLAGRDTQYF. CDR3 sequence (DNA): TGTGCCAGCAGCGTGGGACTAGCGGGCAGGGATACGCAGTATTTT.

The chain recombines TRBV5-1 with TRBJ1-1; 10 bases are a match to TRBD1. Trimming took 0 bases from V and 8 from J; bases not matched to a gene: 4. CDR3 length equals 14 residues. Germline values: CDR1 SGHRS, CDR2 YFSETQ. As DNA, the CDR3 is TGCGCCAGCAGCTTGGTGACAGGGGGCTTGGAAGCTTTCTTT. Protein: CASSLVTGGLEAFF.

The gene calls are TRBV6-5 and TRBJ1-3, with TRBD1 matching over 7 bases. Germline V gene sequence: CDR1 MNHEY, CDR2 SVGAGI. The junction had 6 bases not matched to a gene; V was cut back by 6 bases and J by 1 base. This CDR3 region has 15 residues. The CDR3 spells CASRGGVLSGNTIYF. The DNA of the CDR3 is TGTGCCAGCAGAGGGGGCGTATTGTCTGGAAACACCATATATTTT.

V gene TRBV6-5 combines with J gene TRBJ2-2; D might be TRBD1 (5 bases). The CDR3 runs to 15 residues. CDR1 is MNHEY, CDR2 SVGAGI, per germline. V was cut by 0 bases and J by 1 base, with 6 bases left in between. CDR3 amino acids: CASSYSTVNTGELFF. CDR3 sequence (DNA): TGTGCCAGCAGTTACTCGACAGTGAACACCGGGGAGCTGTTTTTT.

The chain carries TRBV5-5 and TRBJ1-6; the D gene is possibly TRBD1 (6 bases). The CDR3 has 17 residues. V was trimmed by 4 bases and J by 6 bases, leaving 20 bases between them. Germline loops: CDR1 SGHKS, CDR2 YYEKEE (reference sequence). The CDR3, as DNA: TGTGCCAGCAGCCCGAGTGGGGGGGGCTTCAGTAATTCACCCCTCCACTTT. It translates to CASSPSGGGFSNSPLHF.